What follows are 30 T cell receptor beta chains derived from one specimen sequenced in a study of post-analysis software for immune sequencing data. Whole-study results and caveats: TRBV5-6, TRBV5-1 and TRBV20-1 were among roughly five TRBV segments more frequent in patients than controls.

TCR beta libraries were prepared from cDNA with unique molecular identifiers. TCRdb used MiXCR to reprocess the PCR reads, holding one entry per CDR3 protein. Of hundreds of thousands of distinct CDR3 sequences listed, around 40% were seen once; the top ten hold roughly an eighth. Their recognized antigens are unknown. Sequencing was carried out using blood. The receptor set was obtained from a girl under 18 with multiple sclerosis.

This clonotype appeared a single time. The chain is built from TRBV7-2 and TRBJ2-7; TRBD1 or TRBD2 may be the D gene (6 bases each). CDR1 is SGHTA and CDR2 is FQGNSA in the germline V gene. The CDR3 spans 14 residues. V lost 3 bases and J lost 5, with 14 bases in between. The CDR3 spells CASSFFPGAHEQYF. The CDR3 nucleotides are TGTGCCAGCAGCTTCTTCCCGGGGGCCCACGAGCAGTACTTC.

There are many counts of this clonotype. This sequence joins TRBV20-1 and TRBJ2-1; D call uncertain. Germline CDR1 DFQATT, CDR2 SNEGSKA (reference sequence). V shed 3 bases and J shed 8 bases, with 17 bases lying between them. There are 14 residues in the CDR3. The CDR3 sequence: CSASRSLVFDEQFF. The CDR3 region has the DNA TGCAGTGCTAGTAGATCCCTAGTATTCGATGAGCAGTTCTTC.

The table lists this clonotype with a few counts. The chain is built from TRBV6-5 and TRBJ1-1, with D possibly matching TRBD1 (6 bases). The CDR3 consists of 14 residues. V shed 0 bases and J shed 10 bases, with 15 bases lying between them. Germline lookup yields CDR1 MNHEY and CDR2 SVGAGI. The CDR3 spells CASSYSWGRRGAFF. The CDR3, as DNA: TGTGCCAGCAGTTACTCGTGGGGGCGACGGGGAGCTTTCTTT.

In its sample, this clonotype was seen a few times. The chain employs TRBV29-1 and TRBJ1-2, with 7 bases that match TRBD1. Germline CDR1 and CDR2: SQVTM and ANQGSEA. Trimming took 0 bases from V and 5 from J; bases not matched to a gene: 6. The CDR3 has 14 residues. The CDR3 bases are TGCAGCGTTGAAGATCTCGCAGGGGGATATGGCTACACCTTC. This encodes CSVEDLAGGYGYTF.

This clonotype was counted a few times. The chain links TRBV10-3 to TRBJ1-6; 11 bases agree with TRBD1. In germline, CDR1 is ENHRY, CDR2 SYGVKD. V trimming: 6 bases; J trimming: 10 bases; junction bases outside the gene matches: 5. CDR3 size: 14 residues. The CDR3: CAISGTGGRSPLHF. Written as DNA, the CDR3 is TGTGCCATCAGCGGGACAGGGGGTCGGTCACCCCTCCACTTT.

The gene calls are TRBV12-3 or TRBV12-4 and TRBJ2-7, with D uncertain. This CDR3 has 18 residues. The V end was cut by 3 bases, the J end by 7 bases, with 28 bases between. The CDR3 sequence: CASSFRAGATTSYNEQYF. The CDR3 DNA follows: TGTGCCAGCAGTTTCCGGGCAGGTGCTACCACGTCCTACAATGAGCAGTACTTC.

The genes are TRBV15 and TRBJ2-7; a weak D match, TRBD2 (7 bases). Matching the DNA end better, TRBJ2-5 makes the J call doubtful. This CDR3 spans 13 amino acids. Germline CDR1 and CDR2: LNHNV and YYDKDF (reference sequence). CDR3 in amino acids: CATSMYREGTQYF. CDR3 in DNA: TGTGCCACCAGCATGTACAGGGAGGGGACCCAGTACTTC.

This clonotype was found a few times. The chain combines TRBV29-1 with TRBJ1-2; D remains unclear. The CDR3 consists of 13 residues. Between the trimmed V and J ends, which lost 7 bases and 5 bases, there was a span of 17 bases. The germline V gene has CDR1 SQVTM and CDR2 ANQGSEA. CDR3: CSDRTVSRYGYTF. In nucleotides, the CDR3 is TGCAGCGATCGGACTGTCTCCCGGTATGGCTACACCTTC.

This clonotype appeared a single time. CDR3 in amino acids: CASSLPTAGNEQFF. The CDR3 bases are TGTGCCAGCAGCTTGCCGACGGCGGGGAATGAGCAGTTCTTC. The chain combines TRBV5-6 with TRBJ2-1; D is possibly TRBD2 (6 bases). Germline V lookup: CDR1 SGHDT, CDR2 YYEEEE. With 1 base removed from V and 7 bases from J, the gap between germline ends came to 12 bases. This CDR3 is built from 14 residues.

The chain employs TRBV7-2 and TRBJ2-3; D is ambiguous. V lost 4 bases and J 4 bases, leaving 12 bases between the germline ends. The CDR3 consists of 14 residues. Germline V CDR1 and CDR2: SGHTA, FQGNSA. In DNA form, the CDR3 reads TGTGCCAGCAGCTCCCAATTGGGTCCAGATACGCAGTATTTT. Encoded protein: CASSSQLGPDTQYF. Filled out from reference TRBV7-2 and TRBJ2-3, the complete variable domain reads GAGVSQSPSNKVTEKGKDVELRCDPISGHTALYWYRQSLGQGLEFLIYFQGNSAPDKSGLPSDRFSAERTGGSVSTLTIQRTQQEDSAVYLCASSSQLGPDTQYFGPGTRLTVL.

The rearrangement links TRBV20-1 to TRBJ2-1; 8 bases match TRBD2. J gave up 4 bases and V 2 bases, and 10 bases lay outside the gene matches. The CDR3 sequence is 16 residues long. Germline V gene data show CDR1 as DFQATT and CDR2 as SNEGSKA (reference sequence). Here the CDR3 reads CSARSTLAGLYNEQFF. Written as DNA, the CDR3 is TGCAGTGCTAGATCGACCTTAGCGGGACTGTACAATGAGCAGTTCTTC.

The CDR3 DNA is TGTGCCGGAGGGACGGTGAAGTTCGGAAACACCATATATTTT. Translation: CAGGTVKFGNTIYF. The gene calls are TRBV12-3 or TRBV12-4 and TRBJ1-3, with D tentatively TRBD1 (5 bases). V gave up 11 bases and J gave up 4 bases, with 18 bases separating them. The CDR3 contains 14 residues.

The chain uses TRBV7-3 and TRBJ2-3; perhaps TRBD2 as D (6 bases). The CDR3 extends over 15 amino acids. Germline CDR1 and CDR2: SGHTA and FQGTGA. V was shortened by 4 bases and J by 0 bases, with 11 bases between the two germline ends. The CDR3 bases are TGTGCCAGCAGCTCGCTAGCGACTAGCACAGATACGCAGTATTTT. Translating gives CASSSLATSTDTQYF.

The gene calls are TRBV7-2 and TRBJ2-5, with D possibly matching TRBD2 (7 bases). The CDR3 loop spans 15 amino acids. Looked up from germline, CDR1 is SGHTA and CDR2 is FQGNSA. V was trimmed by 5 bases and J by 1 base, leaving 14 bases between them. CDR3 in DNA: TGTGCCAGCAGCGTAGTGGGGGGGCGCCAAGAGACCCAGTACTTC. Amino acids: CASSVVGGRQETQYF.

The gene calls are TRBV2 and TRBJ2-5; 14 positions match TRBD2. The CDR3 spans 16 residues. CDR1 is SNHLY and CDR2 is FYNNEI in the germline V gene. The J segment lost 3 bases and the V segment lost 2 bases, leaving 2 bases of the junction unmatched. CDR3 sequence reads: CASSEPGLAGEETQYF. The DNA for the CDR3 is TGTGCCAGCAGTGAACCGGGACTAGCGGGAGAAGAGACCCAGTACTTC.

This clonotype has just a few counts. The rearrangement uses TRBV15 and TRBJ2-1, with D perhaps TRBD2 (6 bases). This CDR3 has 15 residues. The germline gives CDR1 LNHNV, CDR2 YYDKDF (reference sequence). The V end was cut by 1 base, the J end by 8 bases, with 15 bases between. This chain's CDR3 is CATSRVAGFLHEQFF. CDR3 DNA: TGTGCCACCAGCAGAGTGGCGGGATTTCTTCATGAGCAGTTCTTC.

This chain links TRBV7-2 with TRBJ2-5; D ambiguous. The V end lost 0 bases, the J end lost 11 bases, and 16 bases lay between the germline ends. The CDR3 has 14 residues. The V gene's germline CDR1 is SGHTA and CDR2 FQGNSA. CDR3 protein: CASSLAHRVDEQYF. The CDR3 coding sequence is TGTGCCAGCAGCTTAGCGCATAGGGTGGATGAGCAGTACTTC.

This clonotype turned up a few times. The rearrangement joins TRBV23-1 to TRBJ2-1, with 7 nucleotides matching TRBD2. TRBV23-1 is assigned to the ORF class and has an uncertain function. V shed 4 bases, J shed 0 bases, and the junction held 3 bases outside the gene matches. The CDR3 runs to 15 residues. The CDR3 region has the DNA TGCGCCAGCAGTCCCCGGACTAGCTCCTACAATGAGCAGTTCTTC. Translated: CASSPRTSSYNEQFF.

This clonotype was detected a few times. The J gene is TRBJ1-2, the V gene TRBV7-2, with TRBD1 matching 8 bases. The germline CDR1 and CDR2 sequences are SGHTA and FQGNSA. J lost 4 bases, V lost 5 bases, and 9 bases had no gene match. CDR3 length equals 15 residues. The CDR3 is CASSRQGARGYGYTF. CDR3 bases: TGTGCCAGCAGCCGCCAGGGGGCACGAGGCTATGGCTACACCTTC. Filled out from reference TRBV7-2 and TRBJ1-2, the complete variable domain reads GAGVSQSPSNKVTEKGKDVELRCDPISGHTALYWYRQSLGQGLEFLIYFQGNSAPDKSGLPSDRFSAERTGGSVSTLTIQRTQQEDSAVYLCASSRQGARGYGYTFGSGTRLTVV.

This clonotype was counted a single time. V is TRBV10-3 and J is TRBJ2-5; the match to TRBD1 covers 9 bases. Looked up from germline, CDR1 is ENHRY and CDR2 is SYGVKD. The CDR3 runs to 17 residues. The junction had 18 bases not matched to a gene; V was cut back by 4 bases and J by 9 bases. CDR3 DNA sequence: TGTGCCATCAGTGGAACCGGTAGGGACAGGGAGCTGGTGGCCCAGTACTTC. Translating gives CAISGTGRDRELVAQYF.

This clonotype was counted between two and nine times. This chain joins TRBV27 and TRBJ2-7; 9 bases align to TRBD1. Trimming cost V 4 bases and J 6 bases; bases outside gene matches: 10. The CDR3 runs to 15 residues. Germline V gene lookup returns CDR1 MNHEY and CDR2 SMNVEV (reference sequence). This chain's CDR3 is CASSSAGTGKSEQYF. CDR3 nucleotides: TGTGCCAGCAGTTCCGCCGGGACAGGGAAAAGCGAGCAGTACTTC.

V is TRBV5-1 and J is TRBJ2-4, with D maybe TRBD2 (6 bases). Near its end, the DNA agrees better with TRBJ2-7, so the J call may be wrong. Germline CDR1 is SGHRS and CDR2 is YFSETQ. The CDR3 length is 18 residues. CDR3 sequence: CASSRTRPLAALTYEQYF. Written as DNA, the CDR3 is TGCGCCAGCAGCCGCACTCGACCCTTAGCGGCCCTCACCTACGAGCAGTACTTC.

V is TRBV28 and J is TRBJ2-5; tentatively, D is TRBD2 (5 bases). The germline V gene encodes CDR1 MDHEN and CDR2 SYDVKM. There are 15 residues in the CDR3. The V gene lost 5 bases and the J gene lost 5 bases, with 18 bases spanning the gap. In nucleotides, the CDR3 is TGTGCCAGCAGTCCTCGGATGTGGCGGGTGGAGACCCAGTACTTC. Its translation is CASSPRMWRVETQYF.

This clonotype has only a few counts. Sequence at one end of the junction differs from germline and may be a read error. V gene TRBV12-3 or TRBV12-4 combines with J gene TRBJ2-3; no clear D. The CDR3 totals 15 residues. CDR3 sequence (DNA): TGTGCCAGCACTTTAGTAAGCACTAGCACAGATACGCAGTATTTT. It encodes CASTLVSTSTDTQYF.

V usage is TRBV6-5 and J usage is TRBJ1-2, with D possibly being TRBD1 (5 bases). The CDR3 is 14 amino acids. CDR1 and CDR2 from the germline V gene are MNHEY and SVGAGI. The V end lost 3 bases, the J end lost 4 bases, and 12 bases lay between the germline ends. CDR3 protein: CASSYSHRTYGYTF. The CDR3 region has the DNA TGTGCCAGCAGTTATTCTCACAGGACCTATGGCTACACCTTC.

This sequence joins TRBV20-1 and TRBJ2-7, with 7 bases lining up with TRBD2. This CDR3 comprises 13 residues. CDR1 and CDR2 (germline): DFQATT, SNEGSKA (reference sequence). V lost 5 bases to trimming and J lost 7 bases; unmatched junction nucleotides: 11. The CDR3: CSADLAEGLEQYF. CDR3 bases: TGCAGTGCTGATCTAGCGGAGGGTTTAGAGCAGTACTTC.

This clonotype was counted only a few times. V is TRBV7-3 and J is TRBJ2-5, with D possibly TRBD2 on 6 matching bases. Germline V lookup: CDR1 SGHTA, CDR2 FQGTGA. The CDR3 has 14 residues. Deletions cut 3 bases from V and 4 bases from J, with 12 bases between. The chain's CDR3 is CASSLSGVGETQYF. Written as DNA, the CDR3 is TGTGCCAGCAGCTTGTCGGGAGTCGGAGAGACCCAGTACTTC.

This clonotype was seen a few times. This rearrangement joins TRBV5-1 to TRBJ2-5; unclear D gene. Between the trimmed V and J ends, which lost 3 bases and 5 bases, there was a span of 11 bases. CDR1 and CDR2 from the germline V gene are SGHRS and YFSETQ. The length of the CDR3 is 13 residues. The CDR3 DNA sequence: TGCGCCAGCAGCTCCCCGGGTAGGGAGACCCAGTACTTC. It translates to CASSSPGRETQYF. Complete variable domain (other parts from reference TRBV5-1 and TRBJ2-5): KAGVTQTPRYLIKTRGQQVTLSCSPISGHRSVSWYQQTPGQGLQFLFEYFSETQRNKGNFPGRFSGRQFSNSRSEMNVSTLELGDSALYLCASSSPGRETQYFGPGTRLLVL.

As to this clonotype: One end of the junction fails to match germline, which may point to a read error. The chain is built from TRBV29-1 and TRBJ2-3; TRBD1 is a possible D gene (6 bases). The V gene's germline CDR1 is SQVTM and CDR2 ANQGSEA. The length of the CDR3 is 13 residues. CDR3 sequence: CSVRTGMTDMQYF. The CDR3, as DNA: TGCAGCGTTCGAACAGGGATGACAGATATGCAGTATTTT.

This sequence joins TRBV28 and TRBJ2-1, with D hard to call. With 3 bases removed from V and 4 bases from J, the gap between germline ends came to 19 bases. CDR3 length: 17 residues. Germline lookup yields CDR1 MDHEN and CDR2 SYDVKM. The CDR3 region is CASSFSLGNPMYNEQFF. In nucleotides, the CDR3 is TGTGCCAGCAGTTTTAGTCTGGGTAACCCGATGTACAATGAGCAGTTCTTC.